Sequencing of this T cell receptor beta chain was carried out in a study of lymphopenia after photon versus proton radiotherapy. Study-level points and caveats: Photon-treated patients lost naive T cells and TCR diversity; proton-treated stayed stable.

Method: immunoSEQ multiplex PCR; TCRdb's copy keeps in-frame clones and lacks some. The table includes 40,000 to 45,000 clones, around 81% detected once. Worth noting for this clone: What it recognizes is unknown.

This TCR was recovered from a woman between 70 and 85 years old with pancreatic cancer. The sequences come from peripheral blood, collected from a patient treated with proton-based radiotherapy.

In DNA, the CDR3 is TGCAGCGTTGAAGAGAAGGACAGGGTCTACGAGCAGTACTTC. This sequence encodes CSVEEKDRVYEQYF. The gene calls are TRBV29-1 and TRBJ2-7; 8 bases are a match to TRBD1. CDR3 size: 14 residues. The V segment lost 0 bases and the J segment 3 bases; nucleotides outside the gene matches: 4. The germline V gene encodes CDR1 SQVTM and CDR2 ANQGSEA.